This T cell receptor (beta chain) was documented in a study of TIL therapy for anti-PD-1-resistant metastatic lung cancer. Study outcomes and limitations: Infused TIL clonotypes partially replaced the baseline blood repertoire, then decayed over months. This highly selected cohort may not generalize to typical lung cancer patients.

Concerning this clone: The antigen is not known.

The CDR3 contains 15 residues. Germline CDR1 and CDR2: SGHNT and YYREEE (reference sequence). Unmatched junction bases numbered 5, after V lost 4 bases and J lost 0 bases. The immunoSEQ assay was v3. The protocol was immunoSEQ multiplex PCR, while the TCRdb copy is restricted to in-frame clones and leaves out a portion. The sample holds 35,000 or so clones; around 79% are singletons and the top ten take 4.5% to 6%. Stated time point: pre-treatment sample, taken before nivolumab and TIL therapy. This TCR came from a person aged 25 to 80 with non-small cell lung cancer. This sample comprised blood, obtained at baseline. The chain employs TRBV5-4 and TRBJ2-7, with 9 bases fitting TRBD2. The CDR3 DNA reads TGTGCCAGCAGCCGGAGCGGGGGGAGCTCCTACGAGCAGTACTTC. Translated: CASSRSGGSSYEQYF.